Below are 28 T cell receptor beta chains sequenced from a single sample in a study of CD8 T cells in Susac syndrome. The RNA input was roughly 0.45 to 1 ug, and it was reverse transcribed with random hexamers. One entry per CDR3 protein results from TCRdb running MiXCR on the immunoSEQ multiplex PCR reads. The table includes approximately 150,000 distinct CDR3 sequences, just over 90% detected once. Sequencing input: CD4+ T cells from PBMCs. These receptors all come from a human donor in good health.

The chain couples TRBV4-2 to TRBJ1-1; D unresolved. Deletions cut 3 bases from V and 2 bases from J, with 13 bases between. Germline V gives CDR1 LGHNA, CDR2 YNFKEQ. CDR3 length equals 15 residues. The chain's CDR3 is CASSQGFSVNTEAFF. The DNA for the CDR3 is TGTGCCAGCAGCCAGGGATTTAGCGTTAACACTGAAGCTTTCTTT.

V and J are TRBV4-2 and TRBJ2-1, with D tentatively TRBD2 (6 bases). Per the germline V gene, CDR1 is LGHNA and CDR2 is YNFKEQ. V was shortened by 4 bases and J by 1 base, with 8 bases between the two germline ends. This CDR3 has 14 amino acids. The DNA of the CDR3 is TGTGCCAGCAGCCGGGACTCATCCTACAATGAGCAGTTCTTC. It is translated as CASSRDSSYNEQFF.

The chain joins TRBV20-1 to TRBJ2-3; no firm D call. The CDR3 has 13 residues. Between the trimmed V and J ends, which lost 0 bases and 3 bases, there was a span of 7 bases. Germline CDR1 and CDR2: DFQATT and SNEGSKA (reference sequence). The CDR3 spells CSARDLGTDTQYF. CDR3 DNA: TGCAGTGCTAGAGATCTGGGTACAGATACGCAGTATTTT.

The chain links TRBV12-3 or TRBV12-4 to TRBJ1-4; D remains ambiguous. The V end was cut by 3 bases, the J end by 7 bases, with 18 bases between. The CDR3 runs to 16 residues. The CDR3: CASSFRMTGMPEKLFF. The CDR3 DNA reads TGTGCCAGCAGTTTCCGTATGACGGGGATGCCTGAAAAACTGTTTTTT.

V and J are TRBV20-1 and TRBJ2-6; TRBD1 might be the D (5 bases). The V end lost 1 base, the J end lost 2 bases, and 6 bases lay between the germline ends. Germline V lookup: CDR1 DFQATT, CDR2 SNEGSKA (reference sequence). This CDR3 is 14 amino acids long. CDR3 loop: CSARGRAGANVLTF. CDR3 in DNA: TGCAGTGCTAGAGGCAGGGCTGGGGCCAACGTCCTGACTTTC.

This clonotype was picked up one time. The rearrangement links TRBV7-2 to TRBJ2-1; tentatively, D is TRBD1 (5 bases). Germline V gene data show CDR1 as SGHTA and CDR2 as FQGNSA. V lost 1 base and J lost 1, with 11 bases in between. CDR3 size: 16 residues. This CDR3 reads CASSLVGSGSYNEQFF. CDR3 coding DNA: TGTGCCAGCAGCTTAGTAGGTTCAGGGTCCTACAATGAGCAGTTCTTC.

The chain uses TRBV11-2 and TRBJ1-2, with D possibly matching TRBD1 (5 bases). Germline CDR1 and CDR2: SGHAT and FQNNGV. Trimming took off 3 bases at V and 2 bases at J, with 7 bases between the two ends. The CDR3 spans 13 residues. The CDR3 DNA is TGTGCCAGCAGCTTGGGGGACAACTATGGCTACACCTTC. Protein product: CASSLGDNYGYTF. The full variable domain, in which reference TRBV11-2 and TRBJ1-2 provide the parts outside the CDR3, is EAGVAQSPRYKIIEKRQSVAFWCNPISGHATLYWYQQILGQGPKLLIQFQNNGVVDDSQLPKDRFSAERLKGVDSTLKIQPAKLEDSAVYLCASSLGDNYGYTFGSGTRLTVV.

The V and J genes are TRBV12-3 or TRBV12-4 and TRBJ2-5; TRBD1 aligns across 9 bases. The V segment lost 3 bases and the J segment 4 bases; nucleotides outside the gene matches: 6. The length of the CDR3 is 15 residues. This CDR3 reads CASSLTDRGVETQYF. CDR3 coding DNA: TGTGCCAGCAGTTTGACCGACAGGGGGGTAGAGACCCAGTACTTC.

The chain links TRBV2 to TRBJ1-5, with TRBD1 matching 7 bases. V lost 7 bases, J lost 3 bases, and 9 bases stayed unmatched. Looked up from germline, CDR1 is SNHLY and CDR2 is FYNNEI. The CDR3 covers 15 residues. The CDR3: CASMADRLANQPQHF. The CDR3 bases are TGTGCCAGCATGGCGGACAGGCTGGCCAATCAGCCCCAGCATTTT.

This chain links TRBV6-5 with TRBJ2-7; D gene uncertain. The CDR3 covers 15 residues. CDR1 is MNHEY, CDR2 SVGAGI, per germline. The V gene lost 2 bases and the J gene lost 0 bases, with 11 bases spanning the gap. The CDR3, as DNA: TGTGCCAGCAGTTACGATTCGGTCAGCTCCTACGAGCAGTACTTC. Its translation: CASSYDSVSSYEQYF.

This rearrangement joins TRBV7-6 to TRBJ2-3; 8 bases align to TRBD2. The J segment lost 3 bases and the V segment lost 7 bases, leaving 9 bases of the junction unmatched. The V gene's germline CDR1 is SGHVS and CDR2 FNYEAQ. This CDR3 region has 15 residues. CDR3 sequence reads: CASTRLAGGTDTQYF. The CDR3 DNA sequence: TGTGCCAGCACCCGCCTAGCGGGCGGAACAGATACGCAGTATTTT.

The gene calls are TRBV5-1 and TRBJ2-7; possibly TRBD2 for D (5 bases). CDR3 length: 16 amino acids. Germline V lookup: CDR1 SGHRS, CDR2 YFSETQ. Trimming took 0 bases from V and 0 from J, leaving 13 bases between them. The CDR3 DNA follows: TGCGCCAGCAGCTTGGTTCCGGGTGGGAGCTCCTACGAGCAGTACTTC. Translation: CASSLVPGGSSYEQYF. The variable domain in full, completed from reference TRBV5-1 and TRBJ2-7, reads KAGVTQTPRYLIKTRGQQVTLSCSPISGHRSVSWYQQTPGQGLQFLFEYFSETQRNKGNFPGRFSGRQFSNSRSEMNVSTLELGDSALYLCASSLVPGGSSYEQYFGPGTRLTVT.

The V and J genes are TRBV19 and TRBJ2-2; possibly TRBD1 or TRBD2 for D (6 bases each). With 3 bases removed from V and 6 bases from J, the gap between germline ends came to 14 bases. Per germline, CDR1 LNHDA and CDR2 SQIVND (reference sequence). This CDR3 spans 15 amino acids. CDR3 sequence (DNA): TGTGCCAGTAGTATGACGGGGGCCATCGCCGGGGAGCTGTTTTTT. Encoded protein: CASSMTGAIAGELFF.

The chain links TRBV20-1 to TRBJ2-7, with 8 bases aligning to TRBD2. The ends lost 6 bases at V and 3 bases at J; junction bases unmatched: 7. Germline V gene sequence: CDR1 DFQATT, CDR2 SNEGSKA (reference sequence). The CDR3 sequence is 13 residues long. The CDR3 protein is CSAVPAGGYEQYF. DNA of the CDR3: TGCAGTGCCGTTCCGGCGGGGGGCTACGAGCAGTACTTC.

The chain uses TRBV7-4 and TRBJ2-5, with D possibly matching TRBD2 (5 bases). V dropped 3 bases and J dropped 3 bases, with 11 bases sitting between them. Germline CDR1 SGHVT, CDR2 SQSDAQ. The CDR3 length is 14 residues. CDR3 DNA: TGTGCCAGCAGCTTCCGGGGATACGAAGAGACCCAGTACTTC. The encoded protein is CASSFRGYEETQYF.

V and J are TRBV7-2 and TRBJ1-3; D is unresolved. The CDR3 spans 13 residues. Trimming took 1 base from V and 5 from J, leaving 6 bases between them. CDR1 is SGHTA, CDR2 FQGNSA, per germline. CDR3: CASSLGRRNTIYF. CDR3 coding DNA: TGTGCCAGCAGCTTAGGGCGGAGAAACACCATATATTTT.

CDR3 sequence (DNA): TGTGCCAGCAGTCGGACTAGCGGATTATACAATGAGCAGTTCTTC. Protein product: CASSRTSGLYNEQFF. The rearrangement uses TRBV12-3 or TRBV12-4 and TRBJ2-1; 10 nucleotides line up with TRBD2. The V and J ends lost 5 bases and 4 bases, in that order; junction bases with no gene match: 5. The CDR3 is made up of 15 amino acids.

The chain recombines TRBV7-2 with TRBJ2-5; D may match TRBD1 or TRBD2 (5 bases each). CDR3 size: 14 residues. V was trimmed by 5 bases and J by 5 bases, leaving 15 bases between them. From germline, CDR1 is SGHTA and CDR2 FQGNSA. The CDR3 bases are TGTGCCAGCAGCCCACAGAGGGGCGATGAGACCCAGTACTTC. Translating gives CASSPQRGDETQYF.

The chain couples TRBV24-1 to TRBJ2-1; 12 bases align to TRBD1. The length of the CDR3 is 14 residues. Germline-derived CDR1 and CDR2 are KGHDR and SFDVKD. The V segment lost 5 bases and the J segment 8 bases; nucleotides outside the gene matches: 3. The DNA for the CDR3 is TGTGCCACCAGTGCCGGGACAGGGGGCTATGAGCAGTTCTTC. Its translation: CATSAGTGGYEQFF.

The gene calls are TRBV3-1 and TRBJ2-7, with 9 bases lining up with TRBD2. The CDR3 loop spans 16 amino acids. After removal of 1 base from V and 3 bases from J, the junction contained 7 bases not matched to a gene. Germline V gene data show CDR1 as LGHDT and CDR2 as YNNKEL (reference sequence). The CDR3 DNA is TGTGCCAGCAGCCAAGGGCCAGCGGGGGGCCTCTACGAGCAGTACTTC. This gives the protein CASSQGPAGGLYEQYF.

The rearrangement links TRBV29-1 to TRBJ2-3; tentatively, D is TRBD2 (6 bases). CDR1 and CDR2 (germline): SQVTM, ANQGSEA. Trimming removed 4 bases at V and 0 bases at J, with 11 bases between. This CDR3 contains 14 residues. The DNA for the CDR3 is TGCAGCGTTGCCCCGGGGGATAGCACAGATACGCAGTATTTT. This codes for CSVAPGDSTDTQYF.

DNA for the CDR3: TGCGCCAGCAGCCACCTTACCTTGGACAGAGAATCTAACTATGGCTACACCTTC. This gives the protein CASSHLTLDRESNYGYTF. This sequence joins TRBV5-1 and TRBJ1-2; D possibly corresponds to TRBD1 (6 bases). The CDR3 runs to 18 residues. The ends were cut back, 4 bases at V and 0 bases at J, with 22 bases in the middle. The germline V gene encodes CDR1 SGHRS and CDR2 YFSETQ.

This clonotype was observed once. The CDR3 sequence: CASSLRRGVGTDTQYF. CDR3 sequence (DNA): TGTGCCAGCAGCCTCCGTCGGGGGGTCGGCACAGATACGCAGTATTTT. The rearrangement uses TRBV7-3 and TRBJ2-3; 7 bases line up with TRBD2. Germline V gene lookup returns CDR1 SGHTA and CDR2 FQGTGA. The CDR3 covers 16 residues. Trimming cost V 5 bases and J 1 base; bases outside gene matches: 9. Supplemented by reference TRBV7-3 and TRBJ2-3, the full variable domain reads GAGVSQTPSNKVTEKGKYVELRCDPISGHTALYWYRQSLGQGPEFLIYFQGTGAADDSGLPNDRFFAVRPEGSVSTLKIQRTERGDSAVYLCASSLRRGVGTDTQYFGPGTRLTVL.

This rearrangement joins TRBV29-1 to TRBJ2-1; TRBD2 is a possible D gene (6 bases). Trimming left V 7 bases short and J 5 bases short, with 12 bases between. This CDR3 has 12 residues. Per the germline V gene, CDR1 is SQVTM and CDR2 is ANQGSEA. CDR3 nucleotide sequence: TGCAGCGCCGAGAGACTAGACAATGAGCAGTTCTTC. Residues: CSAERLDNEQFF.

This clonotype is a singleton in its sample. The gene calls are TRBV9 and TRBJ2-3; possibly TRBD1 for D (6 bases). Germline V lookup: CDR1 SGDLS, CDR2 YYNGEE. V was trimmed by 0 bases and J by 3 bases, leaving 11 bases between them. The CDR3 is 15 amino acids. The CDR3 loop is CASSVGAGETDTQYF. Written as DNA, the CDR3 is TGTGCCAGCAGCGTAGGAGCAGGGGAGACAGATACGCAGTATTTT.

The CDR3 sequence is CASSLGGMVSREQYF. The DNA for the CDR3 is TGTGCCAGCAGTCTGGGTGGGATGGTCTCCCGCGAGCAGTACTTC. The V call is TRBV27, the J call TRBJ2-7; D is uncertain. Germline CDR1 MNHEY, CDR2 SMNVEV (reference sequence). V lost 5 bases, J lost 6 bases, and 20 bases lay in between. The CDR3 contains 15 residues.

This sequence joins TRBV20-1 and TRBJ2-3; TRBD2 agrees at 9 bases. V lost 0 bases to trimming and J lost 2 bases; unmatched junction nucleotides: 6. Germline CDR1 and CDR2: DFQATT and SNEGSKA (reference sequence). The CDR3 extends over 16 amino acids. This CDR3 is CSARDRLAGFTDTQYF. For the CDR3, the DNA is TGCAGTGCTAGAGATCGGCTAGCGGGGTTCACAGATACGCAGTATTTT.

V and J are TRBV5-6 and TRBJ1-2, with 8 bases matching TRBD1. The CDR3 contains 14 residues. V was pared by 0 bases and J by 6 bases, with 4 bases of the junction left unmatched. Per germline, CDR1 SGHDT and CDR2 YYEEEE. CDR3 DNA sequence: TGTGCCAGCAGCTTGGGACAGGGGCGTGATGGCTACACCTTC. Residues: CASSLGQGRDGYTF.